This paragraph covers one TCR beta chain sequence. Its antigen is not known. Assay used: immunoSEQ multiplex PCR; TCRdb lists only in-frame clones, some missing. Of about 120,000 clones in the sample, roughly 85% are singletons; the top ten hold 3% to 4.5%. These data originate in a study of T cell responses to AZD1222 COVID-19 vaccine. Study-level results: Of spike-specific TCRs, nearly half reportedly target regions left unmutated in variants. With dominance at 160-218 and 743-854, vaccine-associated CD4 TCRs spanned spike.

The germline V gene encodes CDR1 SGHTA and CDR2 FQGNSA. The CDR3 totals 15 residues. V lost 5 bases and J lost 3, with 14 bases in between. The clonotype was recovered from an adult in good health. The chain recombines TRBV7-2 with TRBJ1-3; tentatively, D is TRBD1 (6 bases). Material: peripheral blood, obtained on day 0 of MenACWY control vaccination. The CDR3 sequence: CASSLGAGFGNTIYF. In DNA form, the CDR3 reads TGTGCCAGCAGCCTGGGGGCAGGTTTTGGAAACACCATATATTTT. The full variable domain, in which reference TRBV7-2 and TRBJ1-3 provide the parts outside the CDR3, is GAGVSQSPSNKVTEKGKDVELRCDPISGHTALYWYRQSLGQGLEFLIYFQGNSAPDKSGLPSDRFSAERTGGSVSTLTIQRTQQEDSAVYLCASSLGAGFGNTIYFGEGSWLTVV.